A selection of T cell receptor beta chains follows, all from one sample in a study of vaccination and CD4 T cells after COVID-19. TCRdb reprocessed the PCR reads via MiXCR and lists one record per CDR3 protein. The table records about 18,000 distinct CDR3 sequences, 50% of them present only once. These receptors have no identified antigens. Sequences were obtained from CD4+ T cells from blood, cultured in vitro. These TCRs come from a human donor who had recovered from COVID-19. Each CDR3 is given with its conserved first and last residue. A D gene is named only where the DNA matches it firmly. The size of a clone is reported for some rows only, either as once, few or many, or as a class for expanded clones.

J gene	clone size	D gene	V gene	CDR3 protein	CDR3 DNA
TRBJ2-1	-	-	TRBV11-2	CASSLWSATNNEQFF	TGTGCCAGCAGCTTATGGTCAGCGACCAACAATGAGCAGTTCTTC
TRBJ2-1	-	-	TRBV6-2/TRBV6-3	CASSYVGYEQFF	TGTGCCAGCAGTTACGTGGGATATGAGCAGTTCTTC
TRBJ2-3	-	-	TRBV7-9	CASSFRAGSTDTQYF	TGTGCCAGCAGCTTCCGGGCCGGGTCGACAGATACGCAGTATTTT
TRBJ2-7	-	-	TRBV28	CASSPGGNSYEQYF	TGTGCCAGCAGTCCCGGAGGGAACTCCTACGAGCAGTACTTC
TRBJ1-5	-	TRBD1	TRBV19	CASSRAPGGWDQPQHF	TGTGCCAGTAGTAGGGCTCCAGGGGGATGGGATCAGCCCCAGCATTTT
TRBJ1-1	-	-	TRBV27	CASMRGGPMNTEAFF	TGTGCCAGCATGCGGGGGGGACCGATGAACACTGAAGCTTTCTTT
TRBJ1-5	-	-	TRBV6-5	CASSYLTVNQPQHF	TGTGCCAGCAGTTACTTGACAGTCAATCAGCCCCAGCATTTT
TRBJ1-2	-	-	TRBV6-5	CASSYSNPGGGGGNYGYTF	TGTGCCAGCAGTTACTCGAACCCTGGGGGCGGGGGAGGTAACTATGGCTACACCTTC
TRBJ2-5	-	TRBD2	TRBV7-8	CASSLEGTSGYQETQYF	TGTGCCAGCAGCTTAGAGGGGACTAGCGGATACCAAGAGACCCAGTACTTC
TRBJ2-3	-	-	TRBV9	CASSRGLGTTRGTDTQYF	TGTGCCAGCAGCCGTGGACTAGGGACAACTCGGGGCACAGATACGCAGTATTTT
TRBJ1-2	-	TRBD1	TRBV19	CASRESGTGATGYTF	TGTGCCAGTAGAGAATCCGGGACAGGGGCGACTGGCTACACCTTC
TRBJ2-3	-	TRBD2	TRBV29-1	CSVKPRAGGGDTQYF	TGCAGCGTTAAGCCCCGAGCGGGAGGTGGGGATACGCAGTATTTT
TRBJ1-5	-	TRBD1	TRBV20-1	CSARIGTGNQPQHF	TGCAGTGCCAGGATTGGGACAGGTAATCAGCCCCAGCATTTT
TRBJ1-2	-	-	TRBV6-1	CASSEGGTGYTF	TGTGCCAGCAGTGAAGGGGGTACTGGCTACACCTTC
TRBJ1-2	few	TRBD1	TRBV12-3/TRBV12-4	CASRRDRSYGYTF	TGTGCCAGCAGGAGGGACAGGTCCTATGGCTACACCTTC
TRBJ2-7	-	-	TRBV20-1	CSARAGDEQYF	TGCAGTGCTAGAGCGGGGGACGAGCAGTACTTC
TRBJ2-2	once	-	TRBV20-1	CSARDQGTGEDTGELFF	TGCAGTGCTAGAGATCAGGGAACTGGCGAGGACACCGGGGAGCTGTTTTTT
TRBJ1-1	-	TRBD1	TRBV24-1	CATSDPRQGASEAFF	TGTGCCACCAGTGACCCCAGACAGGGGGCCTCTGAAGCTTTCTTT
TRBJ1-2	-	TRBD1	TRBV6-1	CASSRDRAYGYTF	TGTGCCAGCAGTCGGGACAGAGCCTATGGCTACACCTTC
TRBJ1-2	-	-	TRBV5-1	CASSLAGAVPGGGYTF	TGCGCCAGCAGCTTGGCCGGGGCCGTCCCGGGGGGTGGCTACACCTTC
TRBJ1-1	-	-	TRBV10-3	CATRVEGHTEAFF	TGTGCCACCAGAGTTGAGGGGCACACTGAAGCTTTCTTT
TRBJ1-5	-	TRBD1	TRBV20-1	CSATIPGQGGQPQHF	TGCAGTGCCACAATTCCGGGACAGGGAGGGCAGCCCCAGCATTTT
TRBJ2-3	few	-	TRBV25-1	CASSGGSDTQYF	TGTGCCAGCAGTGGAGGCTCCGATACGCAGTATTTT
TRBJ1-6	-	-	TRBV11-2	CASSLIDGYNSPLHF	TGTGCCAGCAGCTTGATCGACGGTTATAATTCACCCCTCCACTTT
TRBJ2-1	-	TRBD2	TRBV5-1	CASGLAGGPNEQFF	TGCGCCAGCGGACTAGCGGGAGGGCCGAATGAGCAGTTCTTC
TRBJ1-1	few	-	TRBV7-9	CASSLDVGAGGTEAFF	TGTGCCAGCAGCTTAGATGTGGGGGCTGGTGGCACTGAAGCTTTCTTT
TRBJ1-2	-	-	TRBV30	CAWNAQGNYGYTF	TGTGCCTGGAACGCTCAGGGGAACTATGGCTACACCTTC
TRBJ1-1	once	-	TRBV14	CASSPRREMNTEAFF	TGTGCCAGCAGCCCTAGGCGCGAGATGAACACTGAAGCTTTCTTT
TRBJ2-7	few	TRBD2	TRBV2	CASSDQREYEQYF	TGTGCCAGCAGTGACCAGCGGGAGTACGAGCAGTACTTC
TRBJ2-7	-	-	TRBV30	CAWAPGGSLAYEQYF	TGTGCCTGGGCTCCCGGGGGCTCTCTTGCCTACGAGCAGTACTTC
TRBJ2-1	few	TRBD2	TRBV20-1	CSAPRTSDYSYNEQFF	TGCAGTGCTCCCCGGACTAGCGATTACTCCTACAATGAGCAGTTCTTC
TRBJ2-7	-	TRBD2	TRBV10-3	CAISAGLAGGSYEQYF	TGTGCCATCAGTGCGGGACTAGCGGGAGGCTCCTACGAGCAGTACTTC
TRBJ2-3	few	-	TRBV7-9	CASSPNLNTQYF	TGTGCCAGCAGCCCAAATTTAAATACGCAGTATTTT
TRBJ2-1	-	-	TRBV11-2	CASSFRRDPYNEQFF	TGTGCCAGCAGCTTCAGGCGGGACCCCTACAATGAGCAGTTCTTC
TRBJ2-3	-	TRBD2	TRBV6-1	CASSGRAGVSDTQYF	TGTGCCAGCAGTGGACGTGCGGGAGTGTCAGATACGCAGTATTTT
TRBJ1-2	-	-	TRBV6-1	CASGWYGYTF	TGTGCCAGCGGATGGTATGGCTACACCTTC
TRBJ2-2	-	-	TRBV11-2	CASSLGGSPRELFF	TGTGCCAGCAGCTTAGGGGGCTCCCCAAGGGAGCTGTTTTTT
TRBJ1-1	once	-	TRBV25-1	CASSGSNTEAFF	TGTGCCAGCAGTGGGAGCAACACTGAAGCTTTCTTT
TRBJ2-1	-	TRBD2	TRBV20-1	CSAKESGRGNNEQFF	TGCAGTGCTAAAGAGAGCGGGAGAGGAAACAATGAGCAGTTCTTC
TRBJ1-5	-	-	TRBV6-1	CASSDGFANQPQHF	TGTGCCAGCAGTGACGGTTTTGCAAATCAGCCCCAGCATTTT
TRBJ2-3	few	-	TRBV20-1	CSASYWGRNTDTQYF	TGCAGTGCTAGCTATTGGGGGCGGAACACAGATACGCAGTATTTT
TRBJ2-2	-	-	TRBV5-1	CASREPGTGELFF	TGCGCCAGCAGGGAGCCCGGCACCGGGGAGCTGTTTTTT